This T cell receptor (beta chain) comes out of a study of cytomegalovirus exposure and HLA in healthy donors. Broader study findings: An ancestry cluster, one associated with Asian ancestry, reportedly showed fewer N-insertions than the roughly 670-donor mean in a later analysis. In a later analysis, TCR beta V- and J-gene trimming was associated with a missense DCLRE1C variant.

About this clone itself: What it recognizes is unknown.

Vbeta (60) and Jbeta (13) primers were used in the PCR. TCRdb keeps only in-frame clones here, not all; method: immunoSEQ multiplex PCR. The data show roughly 84,000 clones, 65% to 85% seen once. Germline-derived CDR1 and CDR2 are SGHTS and YDEGEE. The CDR3 runs to 14 residues. Trimming removed 4 bases from V and 1 base from J; junction bases left unmatched: 2. The V call is TRBV5-8, the J call TRBJ2-3, with TRBD2 matching over 8 bases. The sample was PBMCs. The source is a man in his fifties in good health and CMV-seronegative. The CDR3 coding sequence is TGTGCCAGCAGCCTACTAGCGGGCACAGATACGCAGTATTTT. This gives the protein CASSLLAGTDTQYF.